This T cell receptor beta chain emerged from a study of blood T cell repertoires in COVID-19. Study as a whole: Whether acute or convalescent, the COVID-19 samples came from the United States, Italy and Spain.

This CDR3 spans 16 amino acids. From germline, CDR1 is SGHRS and CDR2 YFSETQ. Germline trimming cut 4 bases from V and 4 bases from J; bases unmatched to any gene: 4. Assay used: immunoSEQ multiplex PCR; TCRdb lists only in-frame clones, some missing. The sample includes over 200,000 clones, 70% to 90% seen only once; the top ten take 1.2%. The age range of participants was about 18 to 95 years, with residence in about two dozen US areas. Participants were placed into cohorts based on the clinical history they reported. Resolution of symptoms, clearance, or two negative PCRs was present in recovered Cohort 3 donors.

The V gene is TRBV5-1, the J gene TRBJ2-2; 13 nucleotides agree with TRBD2. The sequence was obtained from a man younger than 45 who had recovered from COVID-19. The sequenced sample was PBMCs or T cells enriched from blood (not recorded which). The CDR3 region is CASSPRTSGSTGELFF. The CDR3 DNA reads as TGCGCCAGCAGCCCCCGGACTAGCGGGAGCACCGGGGAGCTGTTTTTT.